This T cell receptor beta chain originates from a study of long-term antiretroviral therapy in people with HIV. Regarding the study as a whole: The clones with expansion before ART were dominant in the repertoire at all time points.

There are a few counts of this clone. The target antigen is unknown. Investigators performed immunoSEQ version v3.0 at survey level. The sequencing target was 40,000-50,000 T-cell genomes per sample. Here immunoSEQ multiplex PCR was the method, and the copy in TCRdb shows in-frame clones only, minus some. This sample has tens of thousands of clones, with under 90% found just once. This CDR3 has 14 amino acids. Trimming stripped 0 bases from V and 6 bases from J, with 8 bases between. Per germline, CDR1 LNHDA and CDR2 SQIVND (reference sequence). This rearrangement joins TRBV19 to TRBJ2-2, with D perhaps TRBD1 (5 bases). The specimen comprised unsorted PBMCs, sampled around 2.5 years after starting antiretroviral therapy. The clonotype originates from a man between 35 and 55 years old with HIV. CDR3 in amino acids: CASSIDRAAGELFF. The DNA of the CDR3 is TGTGCCAGTAGTATAGACAGGGCAGCCGGGGAGCTGTTTTTT.